Listed below are T cell receptor beta chains from one sample, sequenced in a study of vaccination and CD4 T cells after COVID-19. One entry per CDR3 protein results from TCRdb running MiXCR on the PCR reads. Among over 10,000 distinct CDR3 sequences listed, roughly 36% were seen once. No cognate antigen is known for these TCRs. The sequencing sample was made of cultured CD4+ T cells from blood. The receptor set was obtained from a human donor with COVID-19. The CDR3 runs from the conserved cysteine through the conserved F or W. A D gene is named only where the DNA matches it firmly. Clone size is given for some rows only: seen once, a few or many times, or a class if the clone is expanded.

clone size: few; V gene: TRBV6-5; J gene: TRBJ1-5; D gene: -; CDR3 protein: CASSYSRWDQPQHF; CDR3 DNA: TGTGCCAGCAGTTACTCGAGATGGGATCAGCCCCAGCATTTT
clone size: -; V gene: TRBV6-1; J gene: TRBJ2-3; D gene: -; CDR3 protein: CASSAAGADTQYF; CDR3 DNA: TGTGCCAGCAGTGCGGCGGGTGCAGATACGCAGTATTTT
clone size: few; V gene: TRBV11-1; J gene: TRBJ2-7; D gene: TRBD2; CDR3 protein: CASRPGLASYEQYF; CDR3 DNA: TGTGCCAGCCGGCCGGGACTAGCCTCCTACGAGCAGTACTTC
clone size: -; V gene: TRBV6-2/TRBV6-3; J gene: TRBJ2-7; D gene: -; CDR3 protein: CASKMGRAYEQYF; CDR3 DNA: TGTGCCAGCAAAATGGGGAGAGCGTACGAGCAGTACTTC
clone size: -; V gene: TRBV7-9; J gene: TRBJ2-2; D gene: -; CDR3 protein: CASSFGTNTGELFF; CDR3 DNA: TGTGCCAGCAGCTTTGGTACGAACACCGGGGAGCTGTTTTTT
clone size: -; V gene: TRBV5-1; J gene: TRBJ1-5; D gene: TRBD1; CDR3 protein: CASSLLGQKNQPQHF; CDR3 DNA: TGCGCCAGCAGCCTACTGGGACAGAAAAATCAGCCCCAGCATTTT
clone size: -; V gene: TRBV12-3/TRBV12-4; J gene: TRBJ2-3; D gene: -; CDR3 protein: CASSLTGSSTDTQYF; CDR3 DNA: TGTGCCAGCAGTTTAACGGGGTCTAGCACAGATACGCAGTATTTT
clone size: -; V gene: TRBV6-1; J gene: TRBJ2-7; D gene: -; CDR3 protein: CASSLGYEQYF; CDR3 DNA: TGTGCCAGCAGTCTGGGGTACGAGCAGTACTTC
clone size: few; V gene: TRBV12-3/TRBV12-4; J gene: TRBJ1-1; D gene: -; CDR3 protein: CASSLSENTEAFF; CDR3 DNA: TGTGCCAGCAGTTTATCCGAGAACACTGAAGCTTTCTTT
clone size: medium-sized; V gene: TRBV27; J gene: TRBJ1-6; D gene: -; CDR3 protein: CASSTPTGINSPLHF; CDR3 DNA: TGTGCCAGCAGTACCCCTACAGGGATTAATTCACCCCTCCACTTT
clone size: -; V gene: TRBV27; J gene: TRBJ1-6; D gene: -; CDR3 protein: CASSLPRGNSPLHF; CDR3 DNA: TGTGCCAGCAGTTTACCCAGGGGTAATTCACCCCTCCACTTT
clone size: few; V gene: TRBV4-3; J gene: TRBJ2-7; D gene: TRBD1; CDR3 protein: CASSQEGTGGGEQYF; CDR3 DNA: TGCGCCAGCAGCCAAGAAGGGACAGGGGGCGGGGAGCAGTACTTC
clone size: -; V gene: TRBV6-1; J gene: TRBJ1-2; D gene: -; CDR3 protein: CASSHRAANYGYTF; CDR3 DNA: TGTGCCAGCAGTCACAGAGCAGCGAACTATGGCTACACCTTC
clone size: -; V gene: TRBV20-1; J gene: TRBJ1-1; D gene: TRBD1; CDR3 protein: CSARLPGQGTEAFF; CDR3 DNA: TGCAGTGCCCGCCTACCGGGACAGGGGACTGAAGCTTTCTTT
clone size: -; V gene: TRBV1; J gene: TRBJ2-3; D gene: -; CDR3 protein: CTSSPTLPQLADTQYF; CDR3 DNA: TGCACCAGCAGCCCGACACTTCCCCAGCTTGCAGATACGCAGTATTTT
clone size: few; V gene: TRBV2; J gene: TRBJ1-6; D gene: -; CDR3 protein: CASIGRDNSPLHF; CDR3 DNA: TGTGCCAGCATAGGGAGGGATAATTCACCCCTCCACTTT
clone size: -; V gene: TRBV7-9; J gene: TRBJ1-1; D gene: -; CDR3 protein: CASSLVPVIMNTEAFF; CDR3 DNA: TGTGCCAGCAGCTTAGTCCCAGTGATTATGAACACTGAAGCTTTCTTT
clone size: once; V gene: TRBV6-1; J gene: TRBJ2-1; D gene: -; CDR3 protein: CASSPSWGASYNEQFF; CDR3 DNA: TGTGCCAGCAGTCCATCCTGGGGGGCCTCCTACAATGAGCAGTTCTTC
clone size: few; V gene: TRBV7-2; J gene: TRBJ1-5; D gene: -; CDR3 protein: CASSFGKGGNQPQHF; CDR3 DNA: TGTGCCAGCAGCTTTGGTAAGGGGGGCAATCAGCCCCAGCATTTT
clone size: few; V gene: TRBV27; J gene: TRBJ1-2; D gene: TRBD1; CDR3 protein: CASSRGLGYTF; CDR3 DNA: TGTGCCAGCAGTAGGGGGCTTGGCTACACCTTC
clone size: few; V gene: TRBV20-1; J gene: TRBJ2-5; D gene: TRBD2; CDR3 protein: CSARLAGGRQETQYF; CDR3 DNA: TGCAGTGCTAGACTAGCGGGGGGAAGACAAGAGACCCAGTACTTC
clone size: -; V gene: TRBV10-3; J gene: TRBJ1-6; D gene: -; CDR3 protein: CAISESYSPLHF; CDR3 DNA: TGTGCCATCAGTGAGTCGTATTCACCCCTCCACTTT
clone size: -; V gene: TRBV28; J gene: TRBJ1-3; D gene: -; CDR3 protein: CASSAGNRQGRNTIYF; CDR3 DNA: TGTGCCAGCAGTGCGGGTAATCGTCAGGGGAGAAACACCATATATTTT
clone size: -; V gene: TRBV19; J gene: TRBJ2-5; D gene: -; CDR3 protein: CASGGGQETQYF; CDR3 DNA: TGTGCCAGCGGGGGAGGCCAAGAGACCCAGTACTTC
clone size: once; V gene: TRBV14; J gene: TRBJ2-7; D gene: -; CDR3 protein: CASSQDLMGGEQYF; CDR3 DNA: TGTGCCAGCAGCCAAGATCTGATGGGCGGCGAGCAGTACTTC
clone size: -; V gene: TRBV20-1; J gene: TRBJ1-5; D gene: -; CDR3 protein: CSARPQGTYHSNQPQHF; CDR3 DNA: TGCAGTGCTAGACCGCAGGGGACATATCATAGCAATCAGCCCCAGCATTTT
clone size: -; V gene: TRBV28; J gene: TRBJ2-5; D gene: -; CDR3 protein: CARTESGIRKTQYF; CDR3 DNA: TGTGCCAGAACGGAATCCGGGATTCGGAAGACCCAGTACTTC
clone size: -; V gene: TRBV9; J gene: TRBJ2-5; D gene: -; CDR3 protein: CASSAQKRLGIQETQYF; CDR3 DNA: TGTGCCAGCAGCGCACAGAAAAGACTAGGAATACAAGAGACCCAGTACTTC
clone size: few; V gene: TRBV12-3/TRBV12-4; J gene: TRBJ1-5; D gene: -; CDR3 protein: CASSATGVGQQPQHF; CDR3 DNA: TGTGCCAGCAGTGCGACCGGTGTTGGTCAACAGCCCCAGCATTTT
clone size: -; V gene: TRBV5-1; J gene: TRBJ2-7; D gene: -; CDR3 protein: CASSLAGGEQYF; CDR3 DNA: TGCGCCAGCAGCTTGGCCGGAGGCGAGCAGTACTTC
clone size: -; V gene: TRBV7-2; J gene: TRBJ1-1; D gene: TRBD1; CDR3 protein: CASSLRSGTGRLNTEAFF; CDR3 DNA: TGTGCCAGCAGCCTTAGATCGGGGACAGGGAGACTGAACACTGAAGCTTTCTTT
clone size: few; V gene: TRBV7-2; J gene: TRBJ2-7; D gene: TRBD1; CDR3 protein: CASSSRSQGDRYEQYF; CDR3 DNA: TGTGCCAGCAGTTCCCGCTCGCAGGGGGATCGATACGAGCAGTACTTC
clone size: once; V gene: TRBV5-1; J gene: TRBJ1-1; D gene: -; CDR3 protein: CASSLSGRANTEAFF; CDR3 DNA: TGCGCCAGCAGCTTGTCGGGCAGGGCGAACACTGAAGCTTTCTTT
clone size: few; V gene: TRBV20-1; J gene: TRBJ2-5; D gene: -; CDR3 protein: CSAKAPKGETQYF; CDR3 DNA: TGCAGTGCTAAGGCCCCTAAGGGGGAGACCCAGTACTTC
clone size: -; V gene: TRBV5-4; J gene: TRBJ2-4; D gene: -; CDR3 protein: CASSLREGSNIQYF; CDR3 DNA: TGTGCCAGCAGCTTGAGGGAAGGGTCAAACATTCAGTACTTC
clone size: -; V gene: TRBV29-1; J gene: TRBJ2-3; D gene: TRBD2; CDR3 protein: CSRSGDSTDTQYF; CDR3 DNA: TGCAGCCGTAGCGGGGACAGCACAGATACGCAGTATTTT
clone size: medium-sized; V gene: TRBV7-8; J gene: TRBJ2-5; D gene: TRBD2; CDR3 protein: CASSLASRIAGGTETQYF; CDR3 DNA: TGTGCCAGCAGCTTAGCATCCCGTATAGCGGGGGGGACAGAGACCCAGTACTTC
clone size: few; V gene: TRBV6-1; J gene: TRBJ2-5; D gene: TRBD2; CDR3 protein: CASSRTSRETQYF; CDR3 DNA: TGTGCCAGCAGTCGGACTAGCCGGGAGACCCAGTACTTC
clone size: -; V gene: TRBV12-3/TRBV12-4; J gene: TRBJ2-7; D gene: TRBD1; CDR3 protein: CASSLGGQAYEQYF; CDR3 DNA: TGTGCCAGCAGTTTAGGCGGACAGGCCTACGAGCAGTACTTC
clone size: -; V gene: TRBV7-9; J gene: TRBJ1-6; D gene: TRBD1; CDR3 protein: CASSLRDRGHSPLHF; CDR3 DNA: TGTGCCAGCAGCTTAAGGGACAGGGGGCATTCACCCCTCCACTTT
clone size: -; V gene: TRBV28; J gene: TRBJ1-3; D gene: -; CDR3 protein: CASSLSGVPGNTIYF; CDR3 DNA: TGTGCCAGCAGTTTATCAGGGGTCCCCGGGAACACCATATATTTT
clone size: -; V gene: TRBV15; J gene: TRBJ1-5; D gene: -; CDR3 protein: CATSRDSGAGQPQHF; CDR3 DNA: TGTGCCACCAGCAGAGACTCGGGGGCAGGCCAGCCCCAGCATTTT
clone size: -; V gene: TRBV24-1; J gene: TRBJ2-5; D gene: TRBD1; CDR3 protein: CATSDPGTGGQETQYF; CDR3 DNA: TGTGCCACCAGTGACCCCGGCACAGGGGGTCAAGAGACCCAGTACTTC
clone size: few; V gene: TRBV20-1; J gene: TRBJ2-4; D gene: TRBD1; CDR3 protein: CSASGQTGDQYF; CDR3 DNA: TGCAGTGCTAGCGGTCAGACAGGGGATCAGTACTTC
clone size: -; V gene: TRBV12-3/TRBV12-4; J gene: TRBJ1-1; D gene: TRBD1; CDR3 protein: CASQGARTEAFF; CDR3 DNA: TGTGCCAGCCAGGGGGCGCGCACTGAAGCTTTCTTT
clone size: -; V gene: TRBV6-1; J gene: TRBJ2-3; D gene: TRBD1; CDR3 protein: CARTTQGARRSCTDTQYF; CDR3 DNA: TGTGCCAGGACGACCCAGGGGGCGAGAAGATCATGCACAGATACGCAGTATTTT
clone size: -; V gene: TRBV6-1; J gene: TRBJ2-7; D gene: -; CDR3 protein: CASSQATSYEQYF; CDR3 DNA: TGTGCCAGCAGCCAGGCTACGTCCTACGAGCAGTACTTC
clone size: -; V gene: TRBV30; J gene: TRBJ1-1; D gene: -; CDR3 protein: CAWSAGRKLNTEAFF; CDR3 DNA: TGTGCCTGGTCTGCTGGGCGTAAGTTGAACACTGAAGCTTTCTTT
clone size: -; V gene: TRBV6-1; J gene: TRBJ2-3; D gene: -; CDR3 protein: CASRSVSTDTQYF; CDR3 DNA: TGTGCCAGCAGAAGCGTTAGCACAGATACGCAGTATTTT
clone size: -; V gene: TRBV25-1; J gene: TRBJ2-2; D gene: -; CDR3 protein: CASSPQVGGSGGELFF; CDR3 DNA: TGTGCCAGCAGTCCGCAGGTCGGGGGTTCCGGCGGGGAGCTGTTTTTT
clone size: -; V gene: TRBV6-1; J gene: TRBJ2-2; D gene: -; CDR3 protein: CASKAGEVSGELFF; CDR3 DNA: TGTGCCAGCAAGGCAGGGGAGGTTTCCGGGGAGCTGTTTTTT
clone size: -; V gene: TRBV11-3; J gene: TRBJ1-2; D gene: TRBD1; CDR3 protein: CASSFRTGYDGYTF; CDR3 DNA: TGTGCCAGCAGCTTTCGGACAGGGTATGATGGCTACACCTTC
clone size: -; V gene: TRBV12-3/TRBV12-4; J gene: TRBJ1-5; D gene: -; CDR3 protein: CASSNTGLGQPQHF; CDR3 DNA: TGTGCCAGCAGTAACACAGGTCTCGGGCAGCCCCAGCATTTT
clone size: -; V gene: TRBV11-1; J gene: TRBJ1-1; D gene: -; CDR3 protein: CASSLAAGKAFF; CDR3 DNA: TGTGCCAGCAGCTTAGCGGCAGGTAAAGCTTTCTTT
clone size: -; V gene: TRBV5-1; J gene: TRBJ2-1; D gene: TRBD2; CDR3 protein: CASSSLSGGAWNEQFF; CDR3 DNA: TGCGCCAGCAGCTCCCTTAGCGGGGGGGCCTGGAATGAGCAGTTCTTC
clone size: -; V gene: TRBV7-6; J gene: TRBJ1-1; D gene: -; CDR3 protein: CASSLSLPGGNTEAFF; CDR3 DNA: TGTGCCAGCAGCTTAAGTCTACCCGGGGGCAACACTGAAGCTTTCTTT
clone size: -; V gene: TRBV4-2; J gene: TRBJ1-5; D gene: TRBD1; CDR3 protein: CASSQAAGQDNQPQHF; CDR3 DNA: TGTGCCAGCAGCCAAGCAGCGGGACAGGATAATCAGCCCCAGCATTTT